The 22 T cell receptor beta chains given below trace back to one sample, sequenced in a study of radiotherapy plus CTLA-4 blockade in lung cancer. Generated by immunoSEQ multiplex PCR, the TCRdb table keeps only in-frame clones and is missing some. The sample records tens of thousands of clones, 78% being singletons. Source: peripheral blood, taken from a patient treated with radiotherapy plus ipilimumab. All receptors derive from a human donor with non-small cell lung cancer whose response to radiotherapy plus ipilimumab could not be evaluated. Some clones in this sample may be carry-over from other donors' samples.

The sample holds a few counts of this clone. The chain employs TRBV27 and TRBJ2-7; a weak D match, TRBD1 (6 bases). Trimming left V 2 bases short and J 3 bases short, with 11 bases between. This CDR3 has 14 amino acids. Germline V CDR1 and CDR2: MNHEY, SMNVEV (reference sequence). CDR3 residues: CASSLISDSYEQYF. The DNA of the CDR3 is TGTGCCAGCAGTTTAATCTCGGACAGCTACGAGCAGTACTTC.

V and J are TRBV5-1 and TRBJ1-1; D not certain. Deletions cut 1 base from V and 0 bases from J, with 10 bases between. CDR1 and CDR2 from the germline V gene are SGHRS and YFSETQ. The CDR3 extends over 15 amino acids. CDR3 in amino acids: CASSLTELLNTEAFF. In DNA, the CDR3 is TGCGCCAGCAGCTTGACAGAGTTACTGAACACTGAAGCTTTCTTT.

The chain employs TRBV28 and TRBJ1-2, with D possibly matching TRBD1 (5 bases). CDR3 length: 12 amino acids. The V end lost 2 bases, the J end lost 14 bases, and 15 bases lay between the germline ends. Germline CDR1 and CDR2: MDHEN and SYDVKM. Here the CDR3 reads CASSLELLGGTF. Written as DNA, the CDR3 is TGTGCCAGCAGTTTAGAGCTTCTCGGGGGGACCTTC.

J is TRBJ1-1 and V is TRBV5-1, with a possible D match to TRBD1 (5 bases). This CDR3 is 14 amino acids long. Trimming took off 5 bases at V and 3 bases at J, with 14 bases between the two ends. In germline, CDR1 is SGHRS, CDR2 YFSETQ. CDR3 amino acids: CASRTSGGDTEAFF. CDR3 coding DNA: TGCGCCAGCAGAACCTCGGGAGGGGACACTGAAGCTTTCTTT.

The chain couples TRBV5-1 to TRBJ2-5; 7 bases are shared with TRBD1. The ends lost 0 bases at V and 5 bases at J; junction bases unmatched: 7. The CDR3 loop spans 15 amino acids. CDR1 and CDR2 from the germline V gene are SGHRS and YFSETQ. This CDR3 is CASSLGVDRAETQYF. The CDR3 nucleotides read TGCGCCAGCAGCTTGGGGGTCGACAGGGCGGAGACCCAGTACTTC.

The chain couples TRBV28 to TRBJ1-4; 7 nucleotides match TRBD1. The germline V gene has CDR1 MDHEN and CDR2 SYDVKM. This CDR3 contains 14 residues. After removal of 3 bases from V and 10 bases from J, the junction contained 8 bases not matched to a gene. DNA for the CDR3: TGTGCCAGCAGTTTGACAGGGATGCGGGTAAAACTGTTTTTT. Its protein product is CASSLTGMRVKLFF.

The CDR3: CASSERTGRNTIYF. The CDR3 region has the DNA TGTGCCAGCAGTGAAAGAACAGGGCGAAACACCATATATTTT. J is TRBJ1-3 and V is TRBV6-4, with D possibly TRBD1 on 6 matching bases. CDR1 is MRHNA, CDR2 SNTAGT, per germline. The V and J ends lost 3 bases and 5 bases respectively, with 11 bases between them. CDR3 length: 14 residues.

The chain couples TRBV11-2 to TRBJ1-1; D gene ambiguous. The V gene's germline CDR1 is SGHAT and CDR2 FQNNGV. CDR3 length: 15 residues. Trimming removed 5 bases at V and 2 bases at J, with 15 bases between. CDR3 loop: CASSPRRELNTEAFF. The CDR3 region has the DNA TGTGCCAGCAGCCCCCGGCGGGAGCTTAACACTGAAGCTTTCTTT.

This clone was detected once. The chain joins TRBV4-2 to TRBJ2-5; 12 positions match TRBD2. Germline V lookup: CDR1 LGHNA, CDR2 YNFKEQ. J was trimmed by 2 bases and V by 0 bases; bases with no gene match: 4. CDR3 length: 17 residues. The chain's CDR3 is CASSQDGLAGGQETQYF. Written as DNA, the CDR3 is TGTGCCAGCAGCCAAGATGGCCTAGCGGGGGGGCAAGAGACCCAGTACTTC.

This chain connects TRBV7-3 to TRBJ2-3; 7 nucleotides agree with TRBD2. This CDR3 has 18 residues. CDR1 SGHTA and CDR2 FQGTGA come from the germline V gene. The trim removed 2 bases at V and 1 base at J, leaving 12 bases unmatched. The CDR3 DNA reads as TGTGCCAGCAGCTTATCGCCCTTCTGGGCGGGGGGCACAGATACGCAGTATTTT. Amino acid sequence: CASSLSPFWAGGTDTQYF.

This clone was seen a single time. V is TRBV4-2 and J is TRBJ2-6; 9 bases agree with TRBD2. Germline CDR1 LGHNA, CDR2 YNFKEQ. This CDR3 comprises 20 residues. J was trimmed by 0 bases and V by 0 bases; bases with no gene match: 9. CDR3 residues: CASSQDLAGLYSSGANVLTF. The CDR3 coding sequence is TGTGCCAGCAGCCAAGATCTAGCGGGACTCTATAGCTCTGGGGCCAACGTCCTGACTTTC.

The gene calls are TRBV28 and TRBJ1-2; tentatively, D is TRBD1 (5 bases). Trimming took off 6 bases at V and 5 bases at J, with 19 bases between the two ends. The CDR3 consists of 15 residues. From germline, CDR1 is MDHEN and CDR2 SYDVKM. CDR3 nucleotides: TGTGCCAGCAGACCGATATCAGGGAAGGGATATGGCTACACCTTC. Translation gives CASRPISGKGYGYTF.

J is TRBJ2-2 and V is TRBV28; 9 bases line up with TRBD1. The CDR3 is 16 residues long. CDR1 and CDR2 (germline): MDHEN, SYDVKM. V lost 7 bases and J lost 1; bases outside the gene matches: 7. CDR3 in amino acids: CASIDTGGLNTGELFF. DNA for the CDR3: TGTGCCAGCATTGATACAGGGGGCCTGAACACCGGGGAGCTGTTTTTT.

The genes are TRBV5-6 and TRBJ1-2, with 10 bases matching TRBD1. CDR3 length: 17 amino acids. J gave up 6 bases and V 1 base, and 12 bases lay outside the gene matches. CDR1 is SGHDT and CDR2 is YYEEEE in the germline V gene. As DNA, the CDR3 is TGTGCCAGCAGCTTGTTTCGAGGAGACAGGGGGCAGGATGGCTACACCTTC. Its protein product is CASSLFRGDRGQDGYTF. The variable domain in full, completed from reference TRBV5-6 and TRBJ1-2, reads DAGVTQSPTHLIKTRGQQVTLRCSPKSGHDTVSWYQQALGQGPQFIFQYYEEEERQRGNFPDRFSGHQFPNYSSELNVNALLLGDSALYLCASSLFRGDRGQDGYTFGSGTRLTVV.

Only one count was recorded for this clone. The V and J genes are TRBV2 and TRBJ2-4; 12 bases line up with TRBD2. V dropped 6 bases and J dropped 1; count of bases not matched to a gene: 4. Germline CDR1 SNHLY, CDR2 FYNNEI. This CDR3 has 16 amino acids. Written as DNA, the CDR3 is TGTGCCAGCAGAGGTACTAGCGGGGGGGCCAAAAACATTCAGTACTTC. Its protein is CASRGTSGGAKNIQYF.

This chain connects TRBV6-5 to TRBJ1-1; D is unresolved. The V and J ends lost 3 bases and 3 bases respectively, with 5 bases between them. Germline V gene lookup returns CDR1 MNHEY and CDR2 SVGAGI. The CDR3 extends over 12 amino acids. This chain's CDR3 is CASSYPYTEAFF. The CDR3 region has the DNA TGTGCCAGCAGTTATCCCTACACTGAAGCTTTCTTT.

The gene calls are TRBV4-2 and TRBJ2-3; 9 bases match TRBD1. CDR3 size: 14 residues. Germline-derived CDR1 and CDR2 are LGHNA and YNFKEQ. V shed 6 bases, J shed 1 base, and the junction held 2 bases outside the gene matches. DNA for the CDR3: TGTGCCAGCAGTCGGGACAGGGGCACAGATACGCAGTATTTT. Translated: CASSRDRGTDTQYF.

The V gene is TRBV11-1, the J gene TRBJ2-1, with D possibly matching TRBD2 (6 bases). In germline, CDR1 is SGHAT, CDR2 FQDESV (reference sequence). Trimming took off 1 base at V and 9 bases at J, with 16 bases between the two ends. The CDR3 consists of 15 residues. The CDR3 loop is CASSLDGGGVLEQFF. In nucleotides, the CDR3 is TGTGCCAGCAGCTTAGATGGCGGAGGGGTACTTGAGCAGTTCTTC.

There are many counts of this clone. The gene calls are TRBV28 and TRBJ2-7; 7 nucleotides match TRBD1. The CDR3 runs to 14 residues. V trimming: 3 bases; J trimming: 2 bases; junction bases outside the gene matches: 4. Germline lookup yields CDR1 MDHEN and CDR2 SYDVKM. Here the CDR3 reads CASSFYRGTYEQYF. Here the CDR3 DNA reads TGTGCCAGCAGTTTCTACAGGGGAACCTACGAGCAGTACTTC.

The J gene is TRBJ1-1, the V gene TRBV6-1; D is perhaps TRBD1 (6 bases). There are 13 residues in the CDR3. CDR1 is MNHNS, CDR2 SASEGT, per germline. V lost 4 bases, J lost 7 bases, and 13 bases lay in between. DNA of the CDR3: TGTGCCAGCAGTGTCAGGGGAATAGGTGAAGCTTTCTTT. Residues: CASSVRGIGEAFF.

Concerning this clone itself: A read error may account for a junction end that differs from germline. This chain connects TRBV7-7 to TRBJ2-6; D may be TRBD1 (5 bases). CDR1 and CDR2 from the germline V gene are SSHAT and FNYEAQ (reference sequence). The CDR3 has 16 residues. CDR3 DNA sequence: TGTGCTAGCAGCCCCGAAGTCTCTGGGGCGGCCAACGTCCTGACTTTC. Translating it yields CASSPEVSGAANVLTF.

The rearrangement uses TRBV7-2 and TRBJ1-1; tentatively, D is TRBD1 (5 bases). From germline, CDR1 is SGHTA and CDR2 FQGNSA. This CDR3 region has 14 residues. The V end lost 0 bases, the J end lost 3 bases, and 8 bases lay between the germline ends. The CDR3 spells CASSLARADTEAFF. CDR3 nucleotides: TGTGCCAGCAGCTTAGCCAGGGCGGACACTGAAGCTTTCTTT.